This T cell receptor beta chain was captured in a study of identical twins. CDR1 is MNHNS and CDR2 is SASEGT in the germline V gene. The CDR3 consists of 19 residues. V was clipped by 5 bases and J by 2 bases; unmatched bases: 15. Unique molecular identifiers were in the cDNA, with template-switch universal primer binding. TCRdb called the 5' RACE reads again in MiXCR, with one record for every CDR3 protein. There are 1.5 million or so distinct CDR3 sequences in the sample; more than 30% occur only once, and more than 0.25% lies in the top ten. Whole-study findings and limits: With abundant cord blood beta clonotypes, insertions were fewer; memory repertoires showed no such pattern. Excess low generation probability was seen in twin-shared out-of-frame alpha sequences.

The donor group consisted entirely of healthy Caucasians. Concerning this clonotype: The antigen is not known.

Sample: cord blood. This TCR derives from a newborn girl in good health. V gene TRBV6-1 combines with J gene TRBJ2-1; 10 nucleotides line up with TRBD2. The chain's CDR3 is CASSMLGREAGGTYNEQFF. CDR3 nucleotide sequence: TGTGCCAGCAGTATGTTGGGTCGGGAAGCGGGAGGGACCTACAATGAGCAGTTCTTC.